The T cell receptor beta chain under discussion was sequenced for a study of beta chain features in type 1 diabetes. Study-wide results and limits: In patients and controls equally, PCR might favor templates that are shorter. Shortening that was moderate but significant affected the TCRB CDR3s of Type 1 diabetes patients in all four CD4+ subsets. Sequencing of cDNA might inflate the share of cells that strongly express TCR.

Expressed TCRB transcripts were sequenced, since all the RNA that had been isolated was reverse transcribed. Approximately 3.6 million reads per sample on average were obtained from naive, central memory and regulatory T cell samples. Clones were read by immunoSEQ multiplex PCR, and TCRdb kept only the in-frame ones, dropping some. The sample records hundreds of thousands of clones, approximately 10% being singletons. The V end was cut by 5 bases, the J end by 2 bases, with 19 bases between. CDR3 length: 16 amino acids. The germline V gene has CDR1 SGHDN and CDR2 FVKESK. For this clone: Its antigen is unknown.

The receptor was isolated from a woman under 30 in good health. The sample comprised naive CD4+ T cells from blood. The V call is TRBV14, the J call TRBJ2-7; maybe TRBD1 (6 bases). CDR3 residues: CASSTPRGGRTYEQYF. The CDR3 DNA reads TGTGCCAGCAGCACCCCCAGAGGGGGTCGTACCTACGAGCAGTACTTC. Full variable domain (rest looked up from reference TRBV14 and TRBJ2-7): EAGVTQFPSHSVIEKGQTVTLRCDPISGHDNLYWYRRVMGKEIKFLLHFVKESKQDESGMPNNRFLAERTGGTYSTLKVQPAELEDSGVYFCASSTPRGGRTYEQYFGPGTRLTVT.